Shown below are 24 T cell receptor beta chains from a single sample sequenced in a study of blood T cells in healthy people across ages (dated by TCRdb to between 2014 and 2017). The library relied on 5' RACE. TCRdb lists the instrument as Illumina HiSeq 2500. A second PCR of roughly 7 to 11 cycles was performed with a sample-barcoded 5' primer and a J-beta primer mix. TCRdb passed the public sequencing reads through fastp at Q25 and MiXCR, retaining productive beta sequences. Merged by CDR3 protein, the rows form single entries marked with the most common genes and DNA. The sample table holds 1.6 million or so distinct CDR3 sequences, of which almost 35% were seen once. The ten largest clones capture around 10% of the sample. The material sequenced was blood. Receptors originate from a woman aged 30 to 39 in good health.

The chain links TRBV5-1 to TRBJ2-3; TRBD1 aligns across 7 bases. With 6 bases clipped from V and 4 bases from J, the junction kept 11 bases outside the gene matches. CDR1 is SGHRS and CDR2 is YFSETQ in the germline V gene. This CDR3 is built from 15 residues. CDR3 loop: CASKARAGGADTQYF. As DNA, the CDR3 is TGCGCCAGCAAAGCGAGGGCAGGGGGAGCAGATACGCAGTATTTT.

A note on this clonotype: A read error may explain this, as a much larger clone is one base away. V and J are TRBV13 and TRBJ2-5, with D hard to call. The V gene's germline CDR1 is PRHDT and CDR2 FYEKMQ (reference sequence). This CDR3 comprises 13 residues. In DNA, the CDR3 is TGTGCCAGCAGCTTAGTCCCTCATCAGACCCAGCACTTC. It translates to CASSLVPHQTQHF. The full variable domain, its missing parts supplied by reference TRBV13 and TRBJ2-5, is AAGVIQSPRHLIKEKRETATLKCYPIPRHDTVYWYQQGPGQDPQFLISFYEKMQSDKGSIPDRFSAQQFSDYHSELNMSSLELGDSALYFCASSLVPHQTQHFGPGTRLLVL.

V usage is TRBV5-1 and J usage is TRBJ2-7; no reliable D call. The J call may be in error: the DNA end matches TRBJ2-5 better. The length of the CDR3 is 14 residues. Germline-derived CDR1 and CDR2 are SGHRS and YFSETQ. CDR3 DNA sequence: TGCGCCAGCAGCTTGAGGCAGATGAGAGAGACCCAGTACTTC. Translation: CASSLRQMRETQYF.

Only one count was recorded for this clonotype. The J gene is TRBJ1-5, the V gene TRBV28; 11 positions match TRBD1. The junction had 5 bases not matched to a gene; V was cut back by 3 bases and J by 7 bases. The CDR3 has 15 residues. CDR1 and CDR2 from the germline V gene are MDHEN and SYDVKM. The CDR3: CASSFQGQGVQPQHF. As DNA, the CDR3 is TGTGCCAGCAGTTTCCAGGGACAGGGGGTACAGCCCCAGCATTTT.

Only a few counts were recorded for this clonotype. The J gene is TRBJ1-2, the V gene TRBV7-9; TRBD1 agrees at 8 bases. Germline V CDR1 and CDR2: SEHNR, FQNEAQ (reference sequence). With 5 bases clipped from V and 10 bases from J, the junction kept 9 bases outside the gene matches. The CDR3 is 13 residues long. The CDR3 protein is CASSGRTGTPYTF. The CDR3 nucleotides read TGTGCCAGCAGCGGTCGGACAGGGACCCCCTACACCTTC.

This clonotype has a handful of counts. The V gene is TRBV20-1, the J gene TRBJ1-2; the match to TRBD1 covers 8 bases. CDR1 is DFQATT and CDR2 is SNEGSKA in the germline V gene (reference sequence). Trimming at V came to 6 bases and at J to 8 bases, leaving 14 bases not matched to a gene. The CDR3 consists of 14 residues. CDR3 sequence (DNA): TGCAGTGCGGAGGGAGACAGGGGTAGAGGAGGCTACACCTTC. Protein product: CSAEGDRGRGGYTF.

In regard to this clonotype: Possible read error: a much larger clone is one base away. The rearrangement uses TRBV6-6 and TRBJ1-2, with TRBD1 matching over 7 bases. The length of the CDR3 is 13 residues. Germline V gene sequence: CDR1 MNHNY, CDR2 SVGAGI (reference sequence). Losses at the gene ends were 5 bases for V and 6 bases for J; bases not matched to a gene: 6. The CDR3 DNA reads as TGTGCCAGCAGTGAGGCAGGGGGGCATGGCTACACCTTC. Translation: CASSEAGGHGYTF.

Note on this clonotype: Possible read error: a much larger clone is one base away. V gene TRBV5-5 combines with J gene TRBJ2-7; the D is unclear. The CDR3 length is 13 residues. Trimming shortened V by 3 bases and J by 7 bases, and 14 bases separated the two germline ends. From germline, CDR1 is SGHKS and CDR2 YYEKEE (reference sequence). In DNA, the CDR3 is TGTGCCAGCAGCTCGGGCGTACCCATGGAGCAGTACTTC. It yields the protein CASSSGVPMEQYF.

The V and J genes are TRBV28 and TRBJ2-1, with a possible D match to TRBD2 (6 bases). The V gene lost 5 bases and the J gene lost 0 bases, with 14 bases spanning the gap. The germline CDR1 and CDR2 sequences are MDHEN and SYDVKM. There are 16 residues in the CDR3. CDR3 sequence: CASSLERASSYNEQFF. DNA for the CDR3: TGTGCCAGCAGTCTAGAGCGGGCGAGCTCCTACAATGAGCAGTTCTTC.

The V gene is TRBV29-1, the J gene TRBJ2-1; D unclear. The CDR3 totals 11 residues. The V and J ends lost 6 bases and 5 bases respectively, with 8 bases between them. Germline V lookup: CDR1 SQVTM, CDR2 ANQGSEA. The CDR3, as DNA: TGCAGCGTGGACCCTAACAATGAGCAGTTCTTC. It is translated as CSVDPNNEQFF.

The sample holds many counts of this clonotype. The chain joins TRBV7-9 to TRBJ2-5; a weak D match, TRBD2 (5 bases). V gave up 2 bases and J gave up 5 bases, with 9 bases separating them. Germline V gene lookup returns CDR1 SEHNR and CDR2 FQNEAQ (reference sequence). CDR3 length: 13 amino acids. Here the CDR3 reads CASSLRDAETQYF. DNA of the CDR3: TGTGCCAGCAGCTTACGGGATGCTGAGACCCAGTACTTC.

The chain links TRBV7-4 to TRBJ2-7; D is ambiguous. This CDR3 contains 16 residues. Trimming removed 5 bases from V and 6 bases from J, with 23 bases in between. Germline V gene lookup returns CDR1 SGHVT and CDR2 SQSDAQ. Here the CDR3 reads CASSPKHRSKGCEQYF. The CDR3 nucleotides are TGTGCCAGCAGCCCAAAGCATCGGAGTAAAGGCTGCGAGCAGTACTTC.

The chain links TRBV20-1 to TRBJ2-4, with 10 bases lining up with TRBD1. The CDR3 has 14 residues. Germline-derived CDR1 and CDR2 are DFQATT and SNEGSKA (reference sequence). The J segment lost 11 bases and the V segment lost 6 bases, leaving 13 bases of the junction unmatched. The CDR3 coding sequence is TGCAGTGCCCCGACAGGGGGCGCACCTTACTTTCAGTACTTC. Amino acid sequence: CSAPTGGAPYFQYF.

Of note for this clonotype: This may arise from a read error, as a much more abundant clone is one base away. The chain couples TRBV6-5 to TRBJ2-6, with TRBD1 matching 7 bases. Per germline, CDR1 MNHEY and CDR2 SVGAGI. The ends lost 7 bases at V and 2 bases at J; junction bases unmatched: 2. This CDR3 has 14 amino acids. CDR3 DNA: TGTGCCAGCAAAACAGGGGCTGGGGCCAACGTCCTGACTTTC. This sequence encodes CASKTGAGANVLTF.

V is TRBV6-1 and J is TRBJ2-7; tentatively, D is TRBD1 (6 bases). Germline lookup yields CDR1 MNHNS and CDR2 SASEGT. The CDR3 is 14 residues long. V lost 1 base and J lost 4, with 11 bases in between. CDR3 in DNA: TGTGCCAGCAGTGAAGGGATACAGGGTTACGAGCAGTACTTC. Translated, it gives CASSEGIQGYEQYF.

This clonotype was seen more than once but under ten times. The CDR3 loop is CARPVPRWSYNEQFF. The CDR3 nucleotides read TGTGCCAGGCCGGTCCCCCGGTGGTCCTACAATGAGCAGTTCTTC. This chain uses TRBV28 with TRBJ2-1; D unclear. Between the trimmed V and J ends, which lost 9 bases and 1 base, there was a span of 16 bases. The CDR3 is 15 amino acids. Germline V gives CDR1 MDHEN, CDR2 SYDVKM.

The rearrangement links TRBV7-3 to TRBJ2-7; D unresolved. The germline V and J ends were trimmed by 1 base and 2 bases, with 15 bases remaining between them. Germline CDR1 is SGHTA and CDR2 is FQGTGA. This CDR3 region has 16 residues. This chain's CDR3 is CASSLIVHPSPYEQYF. DNA for the CDR3: TGTGCCAGCAGCTTAATCGTTCACCCCTCCCCCTACGAGCAGTACTTC.

In this sample, this clonotype turned up a few times. The chain employs TRBV20-1 and TRBJ1-2, with D uncertain. This CDR3 contains 12 residues. V was shortened by 6 bases and J by 1 base, with 9 bases between the two germline ends. Per the germline V gene, CDR1 is DFQATT and CDR2 is SNEGSKA (reference sequence). CDR3 nucleotide sequence: TGCAGTGCCTCAAAGGTTAACTATGGCTACACCTTC. As protein: CSASKVNYGYTF.

This clonotype was seen more than once but under ten times. This chain joins TRBV7-6 and TRBJ1-2; D uncertain. The germline V and J ends were trimmed by 9 bases and 1 base, with 9 bases remaining between them. CDR3 length equals 12 residues. CDR1 and CDR2 from the germline V gene are SGHVS and FNYEAQ. The CDR3 spells CASGGVNYGYTF. CDR3 nucleotide sequence: TGTGCCAGTGGTGGCGTTAACTATGGCTACACCTTC.

This clonotype was detected a few times. The rearrangement uses TRBV4-1 and TRBJ2-6; D unresolved. The CDR3 has 16 residues. In germline, CDR1 is MGHRA, CDR2 YSYEKL. V gave up 3 bases and J gave up 4 bases, with 13 bases separating them. The CDR3 here is CASSHMGWQGANVLTF. DNA for the CDR3: TGCGCCAGCAGCCACATGGGGTGGCAGGGGGCCAACGTCCTGACTTTC.

This clonotype was found many times. This sequence joins TRBV7-6 and TRBJ2-5, with TRBD2 identical over 10 bases. V shed 4 bases, J shed 4 bases, and the junction held 9 bases outside the gene matches. This CDR3 is built from 16 residues. Germline V lookup: CDR1 SGHVS, CDR2 FNYEAQ. Here the CDR3 DNA reads TGTGCCAGCAGCTCCCATCAACTAGCGGGGCGAGAGACCCAGTACTTC. The encoded protein is CASSSHQLAGRETQYF.

This clonotype appeared a few times. One end of the junction does not line up with germline, which may come from a read error. Written as DNA, the CDR3 is TGTGCCAGCAGCCCTAGGGCCTATGACTACACCTTC. Protein sequence: CASSPRAYDYTF. The chain combines TRBV7-2 with TRBJ1-2; D not resolved. Germline V gives CDR1 SGHTA, CDR2 FQGNSA. There are 12 residues in the CDR3.

This clonotype was seen a few times. This rearrangement joins TRBV7-9 to TRBJ2-7; D remains unclear. The CDR3 runs 11 residues. The germline V gene has CDR1 SEHNR and CDR2 FQNEAQ (reference sequence). V was shortened by 2 bases and J by 5 bases, with 4 bases between the two germline ends. CDR3 sequence: CASSLFDEQYF. CDR3 nucleotides: TGTGCCAGCAGCTTATTCGACGAGCAGTACTTC. Variable domain in full (rest from reference TRBV7-9 and TRBJ2-7): DTGVSQNPRHKITKRGQNVTFRCDPISEHNRLYWYRQTLGQGPEFLTYFQNEAQLEKSRLLSDRFSAERPKGSFSTLEIQRTEQGDSAMYLCASSLFDEQYFGPGTRLTVT.

In this sample, this clonotype turned up a few times. Here the CDR3 DNA reads TGCGCCAGCAGCTTGGCGGGACGGCTCTTCACTTCCCACCCTGGCTCTGGGGCCAACGTCCTGACTTTC. Its translation is CASSLAGRLFTSHPGSGANVLTF. This chain links TRBV5-1 with TRBJ2-6; the D gene could be TRBD1 or TRBD2 (5 bases each). Germline values: CDR1 SGHRS, CDR2 YFSETQ. The length of the CDR3 is 23 residues. Trimming removed 0 bases at V and 0 bases at J, with 28 bases between.